The 30 T cell receptor beta chains reported below all come from one sample, sequenced in a study of blood T cell repertoires in COVID-19. Measured with immunoSEQ multiplex PCR; TCRdb has only the in-frame clones, and not every one. The sample comprises about 85,000 clones, 90% of which are singletons, and 4.3% rests with the top ten. The sequencing input was peripheral blood. The receptors come from a woman aged 80 or older with active or convalescent COVID-19.

The chain combines TRBV6-5 with TRBJ1-5; D might be TRBD1 (5 bases). CDR1 MNHEY and CDR2 SVGAGI come from the germline V gene. The CDR3 runs to 14 residues. With 6 bases removed from V and 3 bases from J, the gap between germline ends came to 12 bases. The CDR3 reads CASRTDSINQPQHF. The CDR3 DNA reads as TGTGCCAGCAGGACCGACAGCATCAATCAGCCCCAGCATTTT.

The rearrangement uses TRBV10-2 and TRBJ1-1; 11 bases map to TRBD1. V lost 6 bases, J lost 4 bases, and 1 base stayed unmatched. This CDR3 spans 13 amino acids. Germline loops: CDR1 WSHSY, CDR2 SAAADI. In DNA, the CDR3 is TGCGCCAGCAGGGGGACAGGGGGCACTGAAGCTTTCTTT. Its protein product is CASRGTGGTEAFF.

This clone was detected only once. J is TRBJ2-7 and V is TRBV27; 12 bases fit TRBD2. Per germline, CDR1 MNHEY and CDR2 SMNVEV (reference sequence). The CDR3 covers 15 residues. V trimming: 6 bases; J trimming: 5 bases; junction bases outside the gene matches: 8. CDR3 DNA sequence: TGTGCCAGCAGCCGACTAGCGGGAGTTTTGGACGAGCAGTACTTC. As protein: CASSRLAGVLDEQYF.

In nucleotides, the CDR3 is TGTGCCAGCAGCCAAGTTTCTAGCGGGAGTCGGGAGCAGTACTTC. Residues: CASSQVSSGSREQYF. The J gene is TRBJ2-7, the V gene TRBV14; 10 bases line up with TRBD2. J gave up 7 bases and V 1 base, and 7 bases lay outside the gene matches. This CDR3 comprises 15 residues. Germline lookup yields CDR1 SGHDN and CDR2 FVKESK.

CDR3 region: CASSRGTGGNTIYF. In DNA, the CDR3 is TGTGCCAGCAGCCGCGGGACAGGGGGGAACACCATATATTTT. J is TRBJ1-3 and V is TRBV5-4; 11 bases align to TRBD1. Trimming removed 4 bases from V and 7 bases from J; junction bases left unmatched: 4. Germline V gene sequence: CDR1 SGHNT, CDR2 YYREEE (reference sequence). The CDR3 is 14 amino acids.

This clone was found once. The V gene is TRBV28, the J gene TRBJ1-5; 7 bases line up with TRBD1. The CDR3 is 15 amino acids. The germline V gene encodes CDR1 MDHEN and CDR2 SYDVKM. Trimming removed 4 bases from V and 4 bases from J; junction bases left unmatched: 7. CDR3 region: CASSSSRDRNQPQHF. DNA for the CDR3: TGTGCCAGCAGTTCGAGCCGGGACAGAAATCAGCCCCAGCATTTT. The full variable domain, rest sourced from reference TRBV28 and TRBJ1-5, is DVKVTQSSRYLVKRTGEKVFLECVQDMDHENMFWYRQDPGLGLRLIYFSYDVKMKEKGDIPEGYSVSREKKERFSLILESASTNQTSMYLCASSSSRDRNQPQHFGDGTRLSIL.

This clone appeared a single time. The chain employs TRBV4-3 and TRBJ1-1, with 11 bases matching TRBD1. The CDR3 loop spans 18 amino acids. In germline, CDR1 is LGHNA, CDR2 YSLEER. After removal of 3 bases from V and 5 bases from J, the junction contained 14 bases not matched to a gene. The CDR3 is CASSQDRGRNRPVTEAFF. The CDR3 DNA sequence: TGCGCCAGCAGCCAGGACAGGGGGCGCAATCGTCCAGTAACTGAAGCTTTCTTT.

The V call is TRBV28, the J call TRBJ1-3; possible D gene TRBD1, 5 bases. The V and J ends lost 7 bases and 0 bases respectively, with 13 bases between them. Per the germline V gene, CDR1 is MDHEN and CDR2 is SYDVKM. This CDR3 has 15 amino acids. CDR3 protein: CASTESGDSGNTIYF. The CDR3 region has the DNA TGTGCCAGCACCGAATCGGGGGACTCTGGAAACACCATATATTTT.

A single count supports this clone. V is TRBV5-8 and J is TRBJ2-1; D possibly corresponds to TRBD2 (5 bases). Germline loops: CDR1 SGHTS, CDR2 YDEGEE. The CDR3 contains 15 residues. The germline V and J ends were trimmed by 4 bases and 3 bases, with 14 bases remaining between them. CDR3 region: CASSPGKVVYNEQFF. The CDR3 DNA reads as TGTGCCAGCAGCCCCGGGAAGGTAGTCTACAATGAGCAGTTCTTC.

This clone appeared a few times. This rearrangement joins TRBV7-2 to TRBJ2-7; maybe TRBD1 (6 bases). Looked up from germline, CDR1 is SGHTA and CDR2 is FQGNSA. This CDR3 comprises 11 residues. Trimming removed 6 bases from V and 6 bases from J, with 9 bases in between. CDR3 DNA sequence: TGTGCCAGCAGTTGGGGGCTCGAGCAGTACTTC. The encoded protein is CASSWGLEQYF.

J is TRBJ2-2 and V is TRBV2, with 9 bases that match TRBD2. Germline V CDR1 and CDR2: SNHLY, FYNNEI. CDR3 length: 16 residues. Trimming took 2 bases from V and 7 from J; bases not matched to a gene: 8. CDR3 in DNA: TGTGCCAGCAGTGAATATGCGGGAGGGCCTTTCGGGGAGCTGTTTTTT. Amino acid sequence: CASSEYAGGPFGELFF.

The chain couples TRBV12-5 to TRBJ1-1; TRBD1 agrees at 10 bases. In germline, CDR1 is LGHNT, CDR2 FRNRAP. The length of the CDR3 is 16 residues. The V gene end was trimmed by 6 bases and the J gene end by 2 bases; junction bases not matched to a gene: 9. CDR3 bases: TGTGCTAGTGGCCCCGGGACAGGGGCGTATAACACTGAAGCTTTCTTT. Amino acid sequence: CASGPGTGAYNTEAFF.

V is TRBV6-2 or TRBV6-3 and J is TRBJ2-7; the match to TRBD1 covers 11 bases. The CDR3 sequence is 14 residues long. The V gene end was trimmed by 5 bases and the J gene end by 7 bases; junction bases not matched to a gene: 7. CDR1 is MNHEY and CDR2 is SVGEGT in the germline V gene. In DNA form, the CDR3 reads TGTGCCAGCAGTACCGGGACAGGGGGGCGAGAGCAGTACTTC. Translation gives CASSTGTGGREQYF.

J is TRBJ1-4 and V is TRBV28; 8 bases align to TRBD1. In germline, CDR1 is MDHEN, CDR2 SYDVKM. There are 14 residues in the CDR3. J gave up 7 bases and V 5 bases, and 6 bases lay outside the gene matches. This CDR3 reads CASSDQGAREKLFF. In DNA form, the CDR3 reads TGTGCCAGCAGTGATCAGGGGGCGCGTGAAAAACTGTTTTTT. The full variable domain, its missing parts supplied by reference TRBV28 and TRBJ1-4, is DVKVTQSSRYLVKRTGEKVFLECVQDMDHENMFWYRQDPGLGLRLIYFSYDVKMKEKGDIPEGYSVSREKKERFSLILESASTNQTSMYLCASSDQGAREKLFFGSGTQLSVL.

V and J are TRBV7-2 and TRBJ2-1, with 9 bases fitting TRBD2. Per the germline V gene, CDR1 is SGHTA and CDR2 is FQGNSA. Trimming at V came to 3 bases and at J to 2 bases, leaving 8 bases not matched to a gene. The CDR3 consists of 17 residues. For the CDR3, the DNA is TGTGCCAGCAGCTTCTTCCCGCGGGGGGGTACCTACAATGAGCAGTTCTTC. Amino acids: CASSFFPRGGTYNEQFF.

This sequence joins TRBV11-2 and TRBJ2-2, with a possible D match to TRBD2 (6 bases). The V end was cut by 5 bases, the J end by 7 bases, with 17 bases between. Germline CDR1 reads SGHAT; CDR2 reads FQNNGV. The CDR3 is 15 residues long. In DNA, the CDR3 is TGTGCCAGCAGCAGGACTACCCAAGGAGGCGGGGAGCTGTTTTTT. Its protein is CASSRTTQGGGELFF. The full variable domain, in which reference TRBV11-2 and TRBJ2-2 provide the parts outside the CDR3, is EAGVAQSPRYKIIEKRQSVAFWCNPISGHATLYWYQQILGQGPKLLIQFQNNGVVDDSQLPKDRFSAERLKGVDSTLKIQPAKLEDSAVYLCASSRTTQGGGELFFGEGSRLTVL.

The chain carries TRBV7-9 and TRBJ2-5, with D tentatively TRBD2 (5 bases). The CDR3 loop spans 16 amino acids. V was pared by 0 bases and J by 0 bases, with 11 bases between. Germline CDR1 SEHNR, CDR2 FQNEAQ (reference sequence). Here the CDR3 reads CASSLAPGKYQETQYF. The CDR3 DNA reads as TGTGCCAGCAGCTTAGCGCCGGGGAAGTACCAAGAGACCCAGTACTTC. The entire variable domain, with the rest obtained from reference TRBV7-9 and TRBJ2-5, is as follows: DTGVSQNPRHKITKRGQNVTFRCDPISEHNRLYWYRQTLGQGPEFLTYFQNEAQLEKSRLLSDRFSAERPKGSFSTLEIQRTEQGDSAMYLCASSLAPGKYQETQYFGPGTRLLVL.

The rearrangement joins TRBV4-1 to TRBJ1-2; 7 nucleotides align to TRBD1. Germline V CDR1 and CDR2: MGHRA, YSYEKL. The CDR3 runs to 16 residues. Trimming removed 1 base from V and 4 bases from J; junction bases left unmatched: 9. The CDR3 coding sequence is TGCGCCAGCAGCCAAGGGGCACAGGGGTCAACCTATGGCTACACCTTC. It yields the protein CASSQGAQGSTYGYTF.

V gene TRBV7-2 combines with J gene TRBJ1-4; TRBD1 matches 8 bases. Germline values: CDR1 SGHTA, CDR2 FQGNSA. This CDR3 spans 15 amino acids. Trimming at V came to 4 bases and at J to 5 bases, leaving 6 bases not matched to a gene. CDR3 coding DNA: TGTGCCAGCAGCTACCGGACAGGGCCCAATGAAAAACTGTTTTTT. This translates into CASSYRTGPNEKLFF. The variable domain in full, completed from reference TRBV7-2 and TRBJ1-4, reads GAGVSQSPSNKVTEKGKDVELRCDPISGHTALYWYRQSLGQGLEFLIYFQGNSAPDKSGLPSDRFSAERTGGSVSTLTIQRTQQEDSAVYLCASSYRTGPNEKLFFGSGTQLSVL.

The chain couples TRBV28 to TRBJ2-7, with 14 bases fitting TRBD2. V dropped 2 bases and J dropped 4; count of bases not matched to a gene: 7. There are 17 residues in the CDR3. CDR1 and CDR2 (germline): MDHEN, SYDVKM. Written as DNA, the CDR3 is TGTGCCAGCAGTTTAAGGACTAGCGGGAGGAATCGGTACGAGCAGTACTTC. Residues: CASSLRTSGRNRYEQYF.

V and J are TRBV10-1 and TRBJ2-7; D may be TRBD2 (6 bases). Germline V gene lookup returns CDR1 WNHNN and CDR2 SYGVQD (reference sequence). The CDR3 has 13 residues. V was pared by 2 bases and J by 6 bases, with 11 bases between. CDR3: CASSEKRESEQYF. The CDR3 DNA is TGCGCCAGCAGTGAGAAACGGGAGTCCGAGCAGTACTTC.

The chain links TRBV9 to TRBJ2-7; 10 positions match TRBD2. The germline V gene has CDR1 SGDLS and CDR2 YYNGEE. This CDR3 has 15 amino acids. The V gene end was trimmed by 8 bases and the J gene end by 2 bases; junction bases not matched to a gene: 10. The CDR3 protein is CASSFGTSETYEQYF. DNA for the CDR3: TGTGCCAGTAGTTTCGGGACTAGCGAGACCTACGAGCAGTACTTC.

The rearrangement links TRBV9 to TRBJ2-3, with unresolved D. V shed 5 bases and J shed 2 bases, with 9 bases lying between them. Germline values: CDR1 SGDLS, CDR2 YYNGEE. This CDR3 region has 13 residues. The CDR3 sequence is CASRSYDTDTQYF. The CDR3, as DNA: TGTGCCAGCAGGTCCTATGACACAGATACGCAGTATTTT.

The gene calls are TRBV29-1 and TRBJ2-5, with D perhaps TRBD2 (5 bases). V was cut by 4 bases and J by 4 bases, with 13 bases left in between. The CDR3 is made up of 13 amino acids. The germline gives CDR1 SQVTM, CDR2 ANQGSEA. Here the CDR3 reads CSVGGSALETQYF. CDR3 DNA: TGCAGCGTTGGTGGGAGTGCCCTAGAGACCCAGTACTTC.

The CDR3 DNA reads TGTGCCAGCAGCCGGGACAGGGCCCCCAACTATGGCTACACCTTC. As protein: CASSRDRAPNYGYTF. The chain carries TRBV27 and TRBJ1-2; 9 bases map to TRBD1. The junction had 7 bases not matched to a gene; V was cut back by 6 bases and J by 2 bases. The CDR3 loop spans 15 amino acids. The germline V gene encodes CDR1 MNHEY and CDR2 SMNVEV (reference sequence).

This clone was seen a handful of times. The J gene is TRBJ1-3, the V gene TRBV19, with no clear D. Germline-derived CDR1 and CDR2 are LNHDA and SQIVND (reference sequence). The CDR3 covers 15 residues. V dropped 2 bases and J dropped 0 bases, with 8 bases sitting between them. The CDR3 DNA reads TGTGCCAGTAGTATATCATGGAGCTCTGGAAACACCATATATTTT. It encodes CASSISWSSGNTIYF.

This clone was observed a single time. This sequence joins TRBV11-2 and TRBJ2-1; TRBD2 aligns across 7 bases. The junction had 10 bases not matched to a gene; V was cut back by 5 bases and J by 3 bases. The CDR3 covers 16 residues. Germline V gene sequence: CDR1 SGHAT, CDR2 FQNNGV. CDR3 DNA: TGTGCCAGCAGCCTGGGAGCTAGCGGATTCTACAATGAGCAGTTCTTC. This translates into CASSLGASGFYNEQFF.

This clone is a singleton in its sample. The rearrangement joins TRBV5-1 to TRBJ2-7; tentative D call: TRBD2 (5 bases). The germline V gene encodes CDR1 SGHRS and CDR2 YFSETQ. The CDR3 is 15 amino acids. V lost 1 base and J lost 2, with 13 bases in between. DNA for the CDR3: TGCGCCAGCAGCTTGTCGGGGTATTCAGCCTACGAGCAGTACTTC. This encodes CASSLSGYSAYEQYF.

V is TRBV28 and J is TRBJ2-7; TRBD2 aligns across 10 bases. The CDR3 runs 15 residues. V trimming: 10 bases; J trimming: 0 bases; junction bases outside the gene matches: 9. CDR1 is MDHEN and CDR2 is SYDVKM in the germline V gene. The CDR3 nucleotides read TGTGCCATCACTAGCGGGAAGGGGAGCTCCTACGAGCAGTACTTC. Translated: CAITSGKGSSYEQYF.

This chain connects TRBV7-2 to TRBJ2-7; TRBD1 aligns across 9 bases. The CDR3 is 16 amino acids. The V and J ends lost 3 bases and 0 bases, in that order; junction bases with no gene match: 6. Germline lookup yields CDR1 SGHTA and CDR2 FQGNSA. CDR3 DNA sequence: TGTGCCAGCAGCTTTAAGGGGGACAGGGCCTCCTACGAGCAGTACTTC. It translates to CASSFKGDRASYEQYF.